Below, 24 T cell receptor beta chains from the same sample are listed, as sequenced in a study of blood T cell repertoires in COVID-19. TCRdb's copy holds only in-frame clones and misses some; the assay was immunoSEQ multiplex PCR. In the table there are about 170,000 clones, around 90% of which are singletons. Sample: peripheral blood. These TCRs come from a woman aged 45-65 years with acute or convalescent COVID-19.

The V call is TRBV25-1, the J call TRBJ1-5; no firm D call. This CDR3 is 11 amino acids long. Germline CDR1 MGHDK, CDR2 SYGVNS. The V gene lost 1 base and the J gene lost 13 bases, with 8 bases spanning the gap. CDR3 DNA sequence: TGTGCCAGCAGTGAATTTGGCATACAGCATTTT. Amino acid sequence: CASSEFGIQHF. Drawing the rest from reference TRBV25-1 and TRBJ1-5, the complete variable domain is EADIYQTPRYLVIGTGKKITLECSQTMGHDKMYWYQQDPGMELHLIHYSYGVNSTEKGDLSSESTVSRIRTEHFPLTLESARPSHTSQYLCASSEFGIQHFGDGTRLSIL.

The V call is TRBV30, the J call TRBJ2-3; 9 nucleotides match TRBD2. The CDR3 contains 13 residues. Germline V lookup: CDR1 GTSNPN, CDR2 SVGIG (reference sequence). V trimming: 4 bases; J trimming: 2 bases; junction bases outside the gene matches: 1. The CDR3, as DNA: TGTGCCTGGACTAGCGGGGCCACAGATACGCAGTATTTT. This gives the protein CAWTSGATDTQYF. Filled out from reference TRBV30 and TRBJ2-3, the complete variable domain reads SQTIHQWPATLVQPVGSPLSLECTVEGTSNPNLYWYRQAAGRGLQLLFYSVGIGQISSEVPQNLSASRPQDRQFILSSKKLLLSDSGFYLCAWTSGATDTQYFGPGTRLTVL.

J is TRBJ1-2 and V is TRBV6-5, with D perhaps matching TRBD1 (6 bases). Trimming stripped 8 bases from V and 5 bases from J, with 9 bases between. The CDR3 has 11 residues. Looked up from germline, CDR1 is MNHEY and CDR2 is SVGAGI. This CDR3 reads CASSGHYGYTF. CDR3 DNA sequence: TGTGCCAGCTCGGGACATTATGGCTACACCTTC.

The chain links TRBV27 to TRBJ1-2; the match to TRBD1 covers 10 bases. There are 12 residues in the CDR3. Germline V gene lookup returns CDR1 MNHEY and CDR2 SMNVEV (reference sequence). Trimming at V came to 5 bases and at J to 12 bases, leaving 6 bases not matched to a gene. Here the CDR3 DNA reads TGTGCCAGCAGTGTGACAGGGGGCATCAACACCTTC. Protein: CASSVTGGINTF.

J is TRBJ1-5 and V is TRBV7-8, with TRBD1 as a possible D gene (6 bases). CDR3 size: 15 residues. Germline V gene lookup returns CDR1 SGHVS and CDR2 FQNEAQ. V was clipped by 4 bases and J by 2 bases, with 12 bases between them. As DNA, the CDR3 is TGTGCCAGCAGCTCCCTAGGGGGTGGCAATCAGCCCCAGCATTTT. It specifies CASSSLGGGNQPQHF.

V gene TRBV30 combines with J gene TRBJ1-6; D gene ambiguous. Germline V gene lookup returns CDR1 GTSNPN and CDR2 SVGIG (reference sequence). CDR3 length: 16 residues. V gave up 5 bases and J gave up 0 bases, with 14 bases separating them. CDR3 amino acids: CAWARQASSYNSPLHF. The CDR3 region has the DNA TGTGCCTGGGCTCGGCAGGCGAGCTCCTATAATTCACCCCTCCACTTT.

CDR3 region: CASKAVGTEAFF. DNA for the CDR3: TGTGCCAGCAAGGCGGTGGGCACTGAAGCTTTCTTT. The genes are TRBV13 and TRBJ1-1, with D uncertain. Germline V gene sequence: CDR1 PRHDT, CDR2 FYEKMQ (reference sequence). The CDR3 totals 12 residues. V was clipped by 7 bases and J by 4 bases, with 10 bases between them.

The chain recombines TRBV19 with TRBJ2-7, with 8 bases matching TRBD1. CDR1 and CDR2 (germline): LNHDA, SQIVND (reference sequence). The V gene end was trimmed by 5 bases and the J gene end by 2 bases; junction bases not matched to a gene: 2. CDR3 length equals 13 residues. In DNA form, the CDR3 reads TGTGCCAGTAGTGTGGACAGGGCCTACGAGCAGTACTTC. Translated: CASSVDRAYEQYF.

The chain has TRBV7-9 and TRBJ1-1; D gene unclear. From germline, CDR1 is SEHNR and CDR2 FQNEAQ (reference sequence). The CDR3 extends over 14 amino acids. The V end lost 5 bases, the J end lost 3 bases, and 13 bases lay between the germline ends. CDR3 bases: TGTGCCAGCAGCCCTAATGTAGAACACACTGAAGCTTTCTTT. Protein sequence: CASSPNVEHTEAFF.

The CDR3 DNA reads as TGTGCCAGCAGTTACTCGCAGGCTAGCTTATCCTACAATGAGCAGTTCTTC. Translating gives CASSYSQASLSYNEQFF. The chain is built from TRBV6-2 or TRBV6-3 and TRBJ2-1; D perhaps matches TRBD2 (5 bases). From germline, CDR1 is MNHEY and CDR2 SVGEGT. The CDR3 is 17 amino acids. The V and J ends lost 0 bases and 1 base respectively, with 13 bases between them.

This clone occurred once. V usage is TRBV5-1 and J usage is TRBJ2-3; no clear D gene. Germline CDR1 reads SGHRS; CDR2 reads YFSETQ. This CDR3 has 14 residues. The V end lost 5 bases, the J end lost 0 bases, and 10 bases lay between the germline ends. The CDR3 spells CASRVATSTDTQYF. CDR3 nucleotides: TGCGCCAGCAGGGTAGCAACTAGCACAGATACGCAGTATTTT.

CDR3 in DNA: TGTGCCAGCAGCTTCACCGGGACAGGGGTAGGTGAAGCTTTCTTT. Translated, it gives CASSFTGTGVGEAFF. The rearrangement uses TRBV7-2 and TRBJ1-1; 10 positions agree with TRBD1. V was clipped by 3 bases and J by 7 bases; unmatched bases: 8. The germline V gene has CDR1 SGHTA and CDR2 FQGNSA. The CDR3 is 15 residues long.

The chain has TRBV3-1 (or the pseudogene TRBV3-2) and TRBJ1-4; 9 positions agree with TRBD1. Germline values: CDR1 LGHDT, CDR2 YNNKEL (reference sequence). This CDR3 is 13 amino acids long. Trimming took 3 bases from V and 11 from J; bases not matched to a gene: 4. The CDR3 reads CASSQNRGQKLFF. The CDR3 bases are TGTGCCAGCAGCCAGAACAGGGGGCAGAAACTGTTTTTT.

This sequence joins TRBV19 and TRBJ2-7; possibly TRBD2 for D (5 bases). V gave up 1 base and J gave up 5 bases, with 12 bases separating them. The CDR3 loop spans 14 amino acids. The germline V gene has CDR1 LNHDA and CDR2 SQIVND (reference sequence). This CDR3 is CASSIALTGDEQYF. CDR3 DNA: TGTGCCAGTAGTATAGCCCTGACCGGGGACGAGCAGTACTTC. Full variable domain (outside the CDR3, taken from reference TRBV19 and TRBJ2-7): DGGITQSPKYLFRKEGQNVTLSCEQNLNHDAMYWYRQDPGQGLRLIYYSQIVNDFQKGDIAEGYSVSREKKESFPLTVTSAQKNPTAFYLCASSIALTGDEQYFGPGTRLTVT.

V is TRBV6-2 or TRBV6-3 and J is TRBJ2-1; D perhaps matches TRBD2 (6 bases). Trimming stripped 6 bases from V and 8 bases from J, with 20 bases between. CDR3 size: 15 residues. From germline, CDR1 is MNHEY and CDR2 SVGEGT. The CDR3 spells CASSPQWGGKDEQFF. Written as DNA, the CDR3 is TGTGCCAGCAGCCCCCAGTGGGGAGGCAAGGATGAGCAGTTCTTC.

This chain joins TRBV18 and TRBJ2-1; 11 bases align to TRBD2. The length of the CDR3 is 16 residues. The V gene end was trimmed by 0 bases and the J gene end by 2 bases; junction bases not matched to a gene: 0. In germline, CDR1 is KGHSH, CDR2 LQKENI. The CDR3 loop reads CASSPPGLAAYNEQFF. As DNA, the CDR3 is TGTGCCAGCTCACCACCGGGACTAGCGGCCTACAATGAGCAGTTCTTC.

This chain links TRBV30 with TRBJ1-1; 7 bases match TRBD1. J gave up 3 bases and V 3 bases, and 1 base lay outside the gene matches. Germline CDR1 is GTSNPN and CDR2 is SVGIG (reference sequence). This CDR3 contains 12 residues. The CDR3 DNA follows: TGTGCCTGGAGAGACAGGGACACTGAAGCTTTCTTT. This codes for CAWRDRDTEAFF.

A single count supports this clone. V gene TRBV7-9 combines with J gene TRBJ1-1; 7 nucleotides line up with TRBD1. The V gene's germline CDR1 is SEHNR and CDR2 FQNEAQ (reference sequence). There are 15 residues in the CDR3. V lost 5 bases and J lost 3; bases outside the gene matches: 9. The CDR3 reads CASSLQTGSDTEAFF. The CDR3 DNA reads TGTGCCAGCAGCCTCCAGACAGGGTCGGACACTGAAGCTTTCTTT. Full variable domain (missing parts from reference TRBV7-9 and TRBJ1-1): DTGVSQNPRHKITKRGQNVTFRCDPISEHNRLYWYRQTLGQGPEFLTYFQNEAQLEKSRLLSDRFSAERPKGSFSTLEIQRTEQGDSAMYLCASSLQTGSDTEAFFGQGTRLTVV.

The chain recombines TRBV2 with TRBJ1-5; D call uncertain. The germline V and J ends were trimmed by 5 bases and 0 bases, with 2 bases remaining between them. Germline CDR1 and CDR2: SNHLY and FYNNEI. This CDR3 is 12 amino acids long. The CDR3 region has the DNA TGTGCCAGCAGTCGTAGCAATCAGCCCCAGCATTTT. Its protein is CASSRSNQPQHF.

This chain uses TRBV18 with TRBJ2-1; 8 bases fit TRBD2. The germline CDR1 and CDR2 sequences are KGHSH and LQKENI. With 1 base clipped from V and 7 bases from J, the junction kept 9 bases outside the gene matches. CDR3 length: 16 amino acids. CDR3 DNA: TGTGCCAGCTCACCACGGGGCGGGGGGATCTCGAATGAGCAGTTCTTC. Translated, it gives CASSPRGGGISNEQFF.

The chain's CDR3 is CASSPPGSKNIQYF. CDR3 in DNA: TGTGCCAGCAGCCCACCAGGGTCCAAAAACATTCAGTACTTC. This rearrangement joins TRBV7-8 to TRBJ2-4; a possible D gene is TRBD1 (5 bases). Trimming pared 5 bases from V and 2 bases from J, leaving 10 bases between. This CDR3 is 14 amino acids long. Germline CDR1 is SGHVS and CDR2 is FQNEAQ.

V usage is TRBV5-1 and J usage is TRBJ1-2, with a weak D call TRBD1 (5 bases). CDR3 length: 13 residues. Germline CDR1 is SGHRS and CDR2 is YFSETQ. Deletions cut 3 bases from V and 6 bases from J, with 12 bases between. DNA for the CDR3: TGCGCCAGCAGCTCCCAGGGTCAGGATGGCTACACCTTC. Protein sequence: CASSSQGQDGYTF.

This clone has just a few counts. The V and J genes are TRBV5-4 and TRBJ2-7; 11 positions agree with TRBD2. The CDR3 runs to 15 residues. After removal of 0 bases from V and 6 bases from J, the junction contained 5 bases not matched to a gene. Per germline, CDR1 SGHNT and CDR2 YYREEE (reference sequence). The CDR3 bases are TGTGCCAGCAGCTTGGCCCTAGCGGGAGGAGGCGAGCAGTACTTC. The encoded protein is CASSLALAGGGEQYF.

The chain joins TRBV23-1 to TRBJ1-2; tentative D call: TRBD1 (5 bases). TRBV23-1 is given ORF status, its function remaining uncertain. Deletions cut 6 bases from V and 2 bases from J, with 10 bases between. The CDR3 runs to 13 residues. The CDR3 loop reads CASSGGINYGYTF. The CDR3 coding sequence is TGCGCCAGCAGCGGGGGGATAAACTATGGCTACACCTTC.